This TCR beta chain was captured by sequencing in a study of blood T cell repertoires in COVID-19. On the study more broadly: Donors in the United States, Italy and Spain gave samples during acute or convalescent COVID-19. T cells, B-cell-depleted T cells, or PBMCs supplied cDNA or gDNA.

Germline V lookup: CDR1 SSHAT, CDR2 FNYEAQ (reference sequence). This CDR3 has 14 amino acids. Trimming took 6 bases from V and 4 from J; bases not matched to a gene: 5. Per the study methods: Reference gene primer amplification gave estimated nucleated cell counts. Clones were sequenced by immunoSEQ multiplex PCR, and TCRdb holds only the in-frame ones, with some missing. The V and J calls and the clone size are those of that table, but D and trimming were determined from the DNA. The sample holds some 240,000 clones, 80% seen once. The TCR originated in a woman in her seventies with acute or convalescent COVID-19. The chain recombines TRBV7-7 with TRBJ2-2, with 7 bases matching TRBD1. Specimen: peripheral blood. The CDR3 nucleotides read TGTGCCAGCAGGAGACAGGGCGGCACCGGGGAGCTGTTTTTT. This codes for CASRRQGGTGELFF. The whole variable domain, filled in from reference TRBV7-7 and TRBJ2-2, reads GAGVSQSPRYKVTKRGQDVTLRCDPISSHATLYWYQQALGQGPEFLTYFNYEAQPDKSGLPSDRFSAERPEGSISTLTIQRTEQRDSAMYRCASRRQGGTGELFFGEGSRLTVL.